Below are 30 T cell receptor beta chains sequenced from a single sample in a study of shared clonotypes between healthy human individuals. Here immunoSEQ multiplex PCR was the method, and the copy in TCRdb shows in-frame clones only, minus some. The table records about 560,000 clones, roughly 79% of them present only once. The sample comprised PBMCs. These TCRs come from a woman in her thirties or forties in good health. Some clones in this sample may be carry-over from other donors' samples.

The CDR3 DNA reads TGTGCCAGCTCGACCGACAGGGGAGAGACCCAGTACTTC. The encoded protein is CASSTDRGETQYF. The V and J genes are TRBV18 and TRBJ2-5, with 8 bases that match TRBD1. CDR1 is KGHSH and CDR2 is LQKENI in the germline V gene. This CDR3 spans 13 amino acids. The trim removed 6 bases at V and 4 bases at J, leaving 4 bases unmatched.

The rearrangement links TRBV2 to TRBJ2-3; TRBD2 agrees at 12 bases. The V and J ends lost 8 bases and 5 bases, in that order; junction bases with no gene match: 8. This CDR3 region has 15 residues. Germline V lookup: CDR1 SNHLY, CDR2 FYNNEI. This CDR3 is CASRLASGRVDTQYF. In DNA form, the CDR3 reads TGTGCCAGCCGACTCGCTAGCGGGAGGGTAGATACGCAGTATTTT.

This chain connects TRBV9 to TRBJ2-4; 8 positions match TRBD2. CDR3 length: 15 amino acids. CDR1 SGDLS and CDR2 YYNGEE come from the germline V gene. V lost 0 bases and J lost 8; bases outside the gene matches: 7. The CDR3 nucleotides are TGTGCCAGCAGCGTAGAAGGGACTAGAGGTGACATTCAGTACTTC. This sequence encodes CASSVEGTRGDIQYF.

This sequence joins TRBV10-3 and TRBJ2-5; TRBD1 matches at 7 bases. CDR3 size: 14 residues. The junction had 5 bases not matched to a gene; V was cut back by 3 bases and J by 4 bases. Germline-derived CDR1 and CDR2 are ENHRY and SYGVKD. The CDR3 reads CAISDYRGGETQYF. The CDR3 nucleotides read TGTGCCATCAGTGACTACAGGGGTGGAGAGACCCAGTACTTC.

The chain is built from TRBV5-1 and TRBJ2-3; 9 nucleotides line up with TRBD2. Losses at the gene ends were 4 bases for V and 1 base for J; bases not matched to a gene: 10. CDR3 length: 17 residues. Germline V lookup: CDR1 SGHRS, CDR2 YFSETQ. The CDR3 DNA sequence: TGCGCCAGCAGCGGGGGACTAGCCGTGAGTGGCACAGATACGCAGTATTTT. Amino acid sequence: CASSGGLAVSGTDTQYF.

CDR3 DNA sequence: TGTGCCAGCAGCCCCGGGACAGATACCTACGAGCAGTACTTC. It is translated as CASSPGTDTYEQYF. The chain employs TRBV5-4 and TRBJ2-7, with TRBD1 matching 7 bases. CDR1 and CDR2 (germline): SGHNT, YYREEE (reference sequence). V trimming: 4 bases; J trimming: 2 bases; junction bases outside the gene matches: 6. The CDR3 covers 14 residues.

This rearrangement joins TRBV5-1 to TRBJ2-2; 7 bases agree with TRBD1. V gave up 2 bases and J gave up 4 bases; unmatched junction bases: 5. This CDR3 comprises 15 residues. Germline CDR1 reads SGHRS; CDR2 reads YFSETQ. CDR3 sequence: CASSFRSGGTGELFF. CDR3 DNA: TGCGCCAGCAGCTTTAGGTCAGGGGGCACCGGGGAGCTGTTTTTT. Based on the CDR3 plus reference TRBV5-1 and TRBJ2-2, the full variable domain is KAGVTQTPRYLIKTRGQQVTLSCSPISGHRSVSWYQQTPGQGLQFLFEYFSETQRNKGNFPGRFSGRQFSNSRSEMNVSTLELGDSALYLCASSFRSGGTGELFFGEGSRLTVL.

Remarks on this clone: This clone may be a read error of a much larger clone one base away. The chain joins TRBV10-2 to TRBJ1-4, with a weak D call TRBD1 (6 bases). CDR1 and CDR2 (germline): WSHSY, SAAADI. V was trimmed by 3 bases and J by 12 bases, leaving 14 bases between them. This CDR3 contains 13 residues. The CDR3 coding sequence is TGCGCCAGCAGTGAACAGGGATGGGAAGAACTGTTTTTT. Amino acids: CASSEQGWEELFF.

J is TRBJ2-7 and V is TRBV28; D gene ambiguous. V shed 8 bases and J shed 4 bases, with 12 bases lying between them. From germline, CDR1 is MDHEN and CDR2 SYDVKM. The CDR3 covers 12 residues. The CDR3 sequence: CASATMRYEQYF. The CDR3 coding sequence is TGTGCCAGCGCCACCATGAGGTACGAGCAGTACTTC.

The chain couples TRBV28 to TRBJ1-6, with a possible D match to TRBD1 (5 bases). CDR1 is MDHEN, CDR2 SYDVKM, per germline. Trimming removed 1 base at V and 6 bases at J, with 13 bases between. The CDR3 runs to 16 residues. The CDR3 loop is CASSLLGGPGNSPLHF. For the CDR3, the DNA is TGTGCCAGCAGTTTATTGGGGGGTCCAGGTAATTCACCCCTCCACTTT.

The chain uses TRBV2 and TRBJ2-3; D unclear. V lost 3 bases and J 4 bases, leaving 11 bases between the germline ends. Germline CDR1 reads SNHLY; CDR2 reads FYNNEI. The CDR3 is 14 amino acids. DNA of the CDR3: TGTGCCAGCAGTGAGCCCGCTATGGCAGATACGCAGTATTTT. It specifies CASSEPAMADTQYF.

The genes are TRBV9 and TRBJ1-1; D gene ambiguous. This CDR3 has 13 amino acids. V lost 4 bases and J lost 5, with 12 bases in between. CDR1 SGDLS and CDR2 YYNGEE come from the germline V gene. CDR3: CASSQVDGTEAFF. DNA for the CDR3: TGTGCCAGCAGCCAAGTGGACGGTACTGAAGCTTTCTTT. Looking up the rest from reference TRBV9 and TRBJ1-1 gives the full variable domain: DSGVTQTPKHLITATGQRVTLRCSPRSGDLSVYWYQQSLDQGLQFLIQYYNGEERAKGNILERFSAQQFPDLHSELNLSSLELGDSALYFCASSQVDGTEAFFGQGTRLTVV.

The sample holds a few counts of this clone. This rearrangement joins TRBV20-1 to TRBJ2-7; 8 bases map to TRBD1. The V and J ends lost 5 bases and 7 bases, in that order; junction bases with no gene match: 4. Germline values: CDR1 DFQATT, CDR2 SNEGSKA (reference sequence). The CDR3 contains 11 residues. CDR3 nucleotides: TGCAGTGCTGGGACAGGTTGGGAGCAGTACTTC. Encoded protein: CSAGTGWEQYF.

The chain has TRBV5-1 and TRBJ2-7, with no clear D. V was clipped by 5 bases and J by 3 bases, with 12 bases between them. The V gene's germline CDR1 is SGHRS and CDR2 YFSETQ. This CDR3 region has 13 residues. The CDR3 sequence is CASRLQSRYEQYF. The CDR3 bases are TGCGCCAGCAGACTTCAGAGCCGCTACGAGCAGTACTTC.

The chain links TRBV11-2 to TRBJ2-3; no reliable D call. Germline CDR1 reads SGHAT; CDR2 reads FQNNGV. V was shortened by 3 bases and J by 1 base, with 14 bases between the two germline ends. The CDR3 extends over 16 amino acids. CDR3 in DNA: TGTGCCAGCAGCTTCCATCCAGCCCTCGGCACAGATACGCAGTATTTT. Encoded protein: CASSFHPALGTDTQYF.

Concerning this clone itself: This sequence is one base from a far larger clone and is likely a read error. The identical CDR3 is also encoded by other nucleotide sequences in the sample. The chain uses TRBV2 and TRBJ1-1; tentatively, D is TRBD1 (5 bases). The CDR3 is made up of 12 amino acids. The V and J ends lost 5 bases and 8 bases respectively, with 12 bases between them. CDR1 and CDR2 from the germline V gene are SNHLY and FYNNEI. CDR3 nucleotides: TGTGCCAGCAGTTTGCAGGGCGCCGAAGCTTTCTTT. Translation gives CASSLQGAEAFF.

This clone has only a few counts. The gene calls are TRBV7-2 and TRBJ2-5; 8 bases map to TRBD2. This CDR3 region has 15 residues. Germline CDR1 reads SGHTA; CDR2 reads FQGNSA. Losses at the gene ends were 1 base for V and 2 bases for J; bases not matched to a gene: 3. CDR3 DNA sequence: TGTGCCAGCAGCTTAGGACTAGCGTTACAAGAGACCCAGTACTTC. Amino acid sequence: CASSLGLALQETQYF.

V gene TRBV19 combines with J gene TRBJ2-3; D is undetermined. CDR1 LNHDA and CDR2 SQIVND come from the germline V gene (reference sequence). V was pared by 4 bases and J by 1 base, with 9 bases between. The CDR3 is 14 amino acids. This CDR3 is CASSTPRRTDTQYF. The CDR3 DNA follows: TGTGCCAGTAGTACCCCCAGGCGCACAGATACGCAGTATTTT.

This chain uses TRBV28 with TRBJ1-1, with TRBD1 identical over 7 bases. The length of the CDR3 is 16 residues. The germline V gene has CDR1 MDHEN and CDR2 SYDVKM. The junction had 6 bases not matched to a gene; V was cut back by 2 bases and J by 0 bases. The CDR3 loop reads CASSLRRGVVNTEAFF. CDR3 DNA: TGTGCCAGCAGTTTACGCAGGGGGGTCGTGAACACTGAAGCTTTCTTT.

This clone has only one observation. Other DNA sequences in the sample encode the same CDR3. The chain is built from TRBV28 and TRBJ2-6, with no clear D. CDR1 is MDHEN, CDR2 SYDVKM, per germline. Trimming cost V 2 bases and J 4 bases, with 3 bases left between them. The CDR3 covers 13 residues. The DNA of the CDR3 is TGTGCCAGCAGTTTACCCGGGGCCAACGTCCTGACTTTC. It is translated as CASSLPGANVLTF. Based on the CDR3 plus reference TRBV28 and TRBJ2-6, the full variable domain is DVKVTQSSRYLVKRTGEKVFLECVQDMDHENMFWYRQDPGLGLRLIYFSYDVKMKEKGDIPEGYSVSREKKERFSLILESASTNQTSMYLCASSLPGANVLTFGAGSRLTVL.

This clone was found many times. The chain couples TRBV5-4 to TRBJ2-5, with 11 bases that match TRBD2. V was pared by 4 bases and J by 1 base, with 3 bases of the junction left unmatched. The germline CDR1 and CDR2 sequences are SGHNT and YYREEE (reference sequence). The CDR3 has 15 amino acids. The chain's CDR3 is CASSATSGVQETQYF. In DNA, the CDR3 is TGTGCCAGCAGCGCGACTAGCGGGGTCCAAGAGACCCAGTACTTC.

The chain has TRBV27 and TRBJ1-5; 12 bases agree with TRBD1. The CDR3 contains 14 residues. From germline, CDR1 is MNHEY and CDR2 SMNVEV (reference sequence). The junction had 6 bases not matched to a gene; V was cut back by 9 bases and J by 6 bases. Here the CDR3 reads CARWDRGLFQPQHF. In nucleotides, the CDR3 is TGTGCCAGATGGGACAGGGGGCTGTTTCAGCCCCAGCATTTT.

The V and J genes are TRBV5-6 and TRBJ2-3; perhaps TRBD2 as D (6 bases). Germline V gene data show CDR1 as SGHDT and CDR2 as YYEEEE. The length of the CDR3 is 16 residues. V lost 3 bases and J lost 0, with 14 bases in between. CDR3 in DNA: TGTGCCAGCAGCTGGCTGGGGGACTCAAGCACAGATACGCAGTATTTT. Translated: CASSWLGDSSTDTQYF.

This clone showed up just once. This rearrangement joins TRBV5-1 to TRBJ2-1; TRBD2 aligns across 10 bases. The CDR3 loop spans 16 amino acids. V shed 4 bases, J shed 2 bases, and the junction held 6 bases outside the gene matches. Germline V gene lookup returns CDR1 SGHRS and CDR2 YFSETQ. The CDR3 nucleotides are TGCGCCAGCAGCCCGGGACTAGCGAAAACCTACAATGAGCAGTTCTTC. Translation gives CASSPGLAKTYNEQFF.

This clone has just a few counts. The same CDR3 arises from other DNA sequences in this sample as well. The chain has TRBV28 and TRBJ1-5; D not certain. Between the trimmed V and J ends, which lost 3 bases and 7 bases, there was a span of 7 bases. The CDR3 is made up of 12 amino acids. The germline V gene has CDR1 MDHEN and CDR2 SYDVKM. The chain's CDR3 is CASSFSGQPQHF. The CDR3 region has the DNA TGTGCCAGCAGTTTTTCTGGCCAGCCCCAGCATTTT.

Only a few counts were recorded for this clone. The same CDR3 is also encoded by other DNA sequences in this sample. The genes are TRBV18 and TRBJ1-4; D may be TRBD1 (5 bases). CDR3 size: 14 residues. Trimming stripped 3 bases from V and 6 bases from J, with 11 bases between. Germline CDR1 KGHSH, CDR2 LQKENI. CDR3 amino acids: CASSPQGGDEKLFF. As DNA, the CDR3 is TGTGCCAGCTCACCGCAGGGAGGGGATGAAAAACTGTTTTTT.

The chain uses TRBV6-1 and TRBJ2-7, with 7 bases aligning to TRBD1. The V gene end was trimmed by 8 bases and the J gene end by 6 bases; junction bases not matched to a gene: 4. Germline-derived CDR1 and CDR2 are MNHNS and SASEGT. The CDR3 runs 11 residues. The CDR3: CASQTGPEQYF. Written as DNA, the CDR3 is TGTGCCAGCCAGACAGGGCCCGAGCAGTACTTC.

The V call is TRBV2, the J call TRBJ2-3, with 7 bases lining up with TRBD2. Germline V gene data show CDR1 as SNHLY and CDR2 as FYNNEI. The ends lost 6 bases at V and 0 bases at J; junction bases unmatched: 9. The CDR3 runs to 16 residues. The CDR3 is CASRRATSVSTDTQYF. Here the CDR3 DNA reads TGTGCCAGCAGAAGGGCCACTAGCGTGAGCACAGATACGCAGTATTTT.

V gene TRBV4-2 combines with J gene TRBJ2-7, with 9 bases lining up with TRBD2. The ends lost 6 bases at V and 2 bases at J; junction bases unmatched: 8. This CDR3 has 15 residues. Germline assignment: CDR1 LGHNA and CDR2 YNFKEQ. The CDR3 nucleotides are TGTGCCAGCAGTCCAGCGGGAGGTCGAACCTACGAGCAGTACTTC. This sequence encodes CASSPAGGRTYEQYF.

The V gene is TRBV28, the J gene TRBJ2-2; the match to TRBD1 covers 7 bases. From germline, CDR1 is MDHEN and CDR2 SYDVKM. The CDR3 runs 15 residues. The J segment lost 1 base and the V segment lost 8 bases, leaving 7 bases of the junction unmatched. The CDR3 region is CASRLAGGNTGELFF. The CDR3 DNA sequence: TGTGCCAGCCGATTGGCAGGGGGGAACACCGGGGAGCTGTTTTTT.